Listed below are T cell receptor beta chains from one sample, sequenced in a study of T cell responses to AZD1222 COVID-19 vaccine. Sequencing used immunoSEQ multiplex PCR; TCRdb keeps in-frame clones, though not all of them. This table holds 150,000 to 200,000 clones, 85% to 90% found once. Specimen: peripheral blood, collected on day 0 of MenACWY control vaccination. The receptors derive from an adult in good health. CDR3s include the opening cysteine and the closing phenylalanine or tryptophan. D genes are given only for firm matches. Clone size is stated in some rows and not others, as once, few, many or a class when expanded.

j_call	v_call	d_call	clone_size	cdr3_nt	cdr3_aa
TRBJ2-1	TRBV2	TRBD2	NA	TGTGCCAGCAGTCCGAGCGGGAGGGCCGTTGAGCAGTTCTTC	CASSPSGRAVEQFF
TRBJ2-3	TRBV9	NA	once	TGTGCCAGCAGCGTAGCACCCACAGATACGCAGTATTTT	CASSVAPTDTQYF
TRBJ2-4	TRBV5-1	NA	once	TGCGCCAGCAGCTCCGGGACAGCGGGTAACATTCAGTACTTC	CASSSGTAGNIQYF
TRBJ2-3	TRBV3-1/TRBV3-2	NA	medium-sized	TGTGCCAGCAGCCGCCGGGGCACGTCAGATACGCAGTATTTT	CASSRRGTSDTQYF
TRBJ2-1	TRBV3-1/TRBV3-2	NA	once	TGTGCCAGCAGCCAATCTCGAAATGAGCAGTTCTTC	CASSQSRNEQFF
TRBJ2-5	TRBV28	NA	NA	TGTGCCAGCAGTTCTCAAAACAGGGAAATCCAGTACTTC	CASSSQNREIQYF
TRBJ2-7	TRBV25-1	TRBD2	once	TGTGCCAGCAGCCGCGGGGGGGCCCGGGTAGGCGAGCAGTACTTC	CASSRGGARVGEQYF
TRBJ2-3	TRBV7-2	NA	NA	TGTGCCAGCAGCTTAATTTCGGGAGCTACCGATACGCAGTATTTT	CASSLISGATDTQYF
TRBJ1-2	TRBV27	NA	once	TGTGCCAGCAGTTTACCCGGAGCGGGAACTCCAGGGGACTATGGCTACACCTTC	CASSLPGAGTPGDYGYTF
TRBJ1-4	TRBV11-2	NA	few	TGTGCCAGCAGCCTGGGACAACGCTATGAAAAACTGTTTTTT	CASSLGQRYEKLFF
TRBJ1-5	TRBV10-2	NA	NA	TGCGCCAGCAGTGAGCCTACGGACAGCAATCAGCCCCAGCATTTT	CASSEPTDSNQPQHF
TRBJ2-1	TRBV28	NA	NA	TGTGCCAGCATCCCCTATTTGGACAGCAATGAGCAGTTCTTC	CASIPYLDSNEQFF